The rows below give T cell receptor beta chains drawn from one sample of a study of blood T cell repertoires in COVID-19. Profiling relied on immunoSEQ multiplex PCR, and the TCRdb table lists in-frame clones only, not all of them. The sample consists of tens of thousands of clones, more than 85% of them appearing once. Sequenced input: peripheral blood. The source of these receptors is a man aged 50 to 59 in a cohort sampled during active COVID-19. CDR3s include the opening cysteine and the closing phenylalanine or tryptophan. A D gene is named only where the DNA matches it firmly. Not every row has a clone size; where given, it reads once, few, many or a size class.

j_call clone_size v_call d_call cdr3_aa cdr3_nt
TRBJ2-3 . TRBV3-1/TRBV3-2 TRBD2 CASSQDLGLAGSDTQYF TGTGCCAGCAGCCAAGATTTGGGACTAGCGGGGTCTGATACGCAGTATTTT
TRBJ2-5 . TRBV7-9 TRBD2 CASSSWGLAGERQETQYF TGTGCCAGCAGCTCTTGGGGACTAGCGGGAGAACGGCAAGAGACCCAGTACTTC
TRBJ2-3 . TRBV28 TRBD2 CASSFSGSSTDTQYF TGTGCCAGCAGTTTTAGCGGGAGTAGCACAGATACGCAGTATTTT
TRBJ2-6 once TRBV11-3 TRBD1 CASSLDQEQGSGANVLTF TGTGCCAGCAGCTTAGATCAGGAACAGGGGTCAGGGGCCAACGTCCTGACTTTC
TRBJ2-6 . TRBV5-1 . CASTRGLTF TGCGCCAGCACCCGGGGCCTGACTTTC
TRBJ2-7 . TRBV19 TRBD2 CASSIGGTSGKYEQYF TGTGCCAGTAGTATAGGGGGAACTAGCGGAAAATACGAGCAGTACTTC
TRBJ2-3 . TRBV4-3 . CASSPRGALDTQYF TGCGCCAGCAGCCCTCGGGGGGCCCTAGATACGCAGTATTTT
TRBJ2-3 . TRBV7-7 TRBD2 CASSSGLAGGQDTQYF TGTGCTAGCAGCTCAGGACTAGCGGGGGGGCAAGATACGCAGTATTTT
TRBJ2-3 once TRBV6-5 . CASSPPGPPNTQYF TGTGCCAGCAGCCCCCCAGGGCCCCCAAATACGCAGTATTTT
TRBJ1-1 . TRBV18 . CASSPIGARVPFF TGTGCCAGCTCACCAATTGGTGCGCGTGTACCTTTCTTT
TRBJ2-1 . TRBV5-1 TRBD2 CASSLAGGNYNEQFF TGCGCCAGCAGCTTAGCGGGAGGCAACTACAATGAGCAGTTCTTC
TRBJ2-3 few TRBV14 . CASSQDRGTDTQYF TGTGCCAGCAGCCAAGATCGGGGCACAGATACGCAGTATTTT
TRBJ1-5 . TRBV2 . CASSLTGQGQPQHF TGTGCCAGCAGCTTGACAGGCCAGGGTCAGCCCCAGCATTTT
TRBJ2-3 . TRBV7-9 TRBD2 CASSRGTRVTDTQYF TGTGCCAGCAGCCGCGGGACTAGAGTCACAGATACGCAGTATTTT
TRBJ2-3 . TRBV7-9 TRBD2 CASSRGAGGSDTQYF TGTGCCAGCAGCCGAGGGGCGGGAGGTTCAGATACGCAGTATTTT
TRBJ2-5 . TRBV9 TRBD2 CASSPRLASGLGETQYF TGTGCCAGCAGCCCACGCCTGGCTAGCGGGCTAGGAGAGACCCAGTACTTC
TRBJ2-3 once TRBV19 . CASSIGAGSTDTQYF TGTGCCAGTAGTATTGGTGCGGGCAGCACAGATACGCAGTATTTT
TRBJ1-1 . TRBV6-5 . CASSYSGANTEAFF TGTGCCAGCAGTTACTCGGGGGCAAACACTGAAGCTTTCTTT
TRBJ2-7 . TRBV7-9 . CASRTTGDTYEQYF TGTGCCAGCAGAACGACAGGAGATACCTACGAGCAGTACTTC
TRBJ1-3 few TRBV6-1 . CASSEAPGNAGNTIYF TGTGCCAGCAGTGAAGCGCCCGGGAATGCTGGAAACACCATATATTTT
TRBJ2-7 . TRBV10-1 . CASSLFYEQYF TGCGCCAGCAGCCTTTTCTACGAGCAGTACTTC
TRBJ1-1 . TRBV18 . CASSPQGYDTEAFF TGTGCCAGCTCACCCCAGGGTTATGACACTGAAGCTTTCTTT
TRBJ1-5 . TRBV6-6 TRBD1 CASSVRDRYNQPQHF TGTGCCAGCAGCGTCCGGGACAGATACAATCAGCCCCAGCATTTT
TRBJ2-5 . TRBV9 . CASSVGFTDWQETQYF TGTGCCAGCAGCGTGGGGTTTACGGACTGGCAAGAGACCCAGTACTTC
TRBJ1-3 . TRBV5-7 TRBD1 CASSLGDREIGNTIYF TGTGCCAGCAGCTTGGGGGACAGGGAAATCGGAAACACCATATATTTT
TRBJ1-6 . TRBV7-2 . CASSLRSYNSPLHF TGTGCCAGCAGCTTGCGCTCCTATAATTCACCCCTCCACTTT
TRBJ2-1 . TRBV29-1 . CSVERELDSGEQFF TGCAGCGTTGAAAGGGAGTTGGATTCCGGTGAGCAGTTCTTC
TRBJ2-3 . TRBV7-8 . CASSLESRDGADTQYF TGTGCCAGCAGCTTAGAGAGCAGGGATGGCGCAGATACGCAGTATTTT
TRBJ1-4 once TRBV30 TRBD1 CAWRVTGENEKLFF TGTGCCTGGAGGGTGACAGGGGAGAATGAAAAACTGTTTTTT
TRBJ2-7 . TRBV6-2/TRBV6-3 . CASSYRGSSYEQYF TGTGCCAGCAGTTACAGGGGGAGCTCCTACGAGCAGTACTTC
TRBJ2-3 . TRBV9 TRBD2 CASRDPGAGGHTDTQYF TGTGCCAGCAGGGACCCTGGAGCGGGGGGGCATACAGATACGCAGTATTTT
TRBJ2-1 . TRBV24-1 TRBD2 CATSGTGGAYNEQFF TGTGCCACCAGTGGAACGGGAGGTGCCTACAATGAGCAGTTCTTC
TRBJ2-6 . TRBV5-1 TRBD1 CASSLYGDRRLSGANVLTF TGCGCCAGCAGCTTATACGGGGACAGGCGTCTATCTGGGGCCAACGTCCTGACTTTC
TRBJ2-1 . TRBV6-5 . CASSPVTYNEQFF TGTGCCAGCAGCCCAGTGACCTACAATGAGCAGTTCTTC
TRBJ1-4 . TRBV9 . CASSGRDIDEKLFF TGTGCCAGCAGCGGCCGAGATATCGATGAAAAACTGTTTTTT
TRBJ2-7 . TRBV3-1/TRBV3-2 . CASSQVGVEQYF TGTGCCAGCAGCCAAGTAGGGGTAGAGCAGTACTTC
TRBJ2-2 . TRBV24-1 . CATSDLGRGVTGELFF TGTGCCACCAGTGATTTGGGCAGGGGGGTCACCGGGGAGCTGTTTTTT
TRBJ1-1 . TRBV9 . CASSDHRENTEAFF TGTGCCAGCAGCGACCACAGGGAGAACACTGAAGCTTTCTTT
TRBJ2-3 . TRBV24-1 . CATSDYSPPDYTDTQYF TGTGCCACCAGTGACTATAGCCCACCGGACTACACAGATACGCAGTATTTT
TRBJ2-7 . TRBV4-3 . CASSQELTSRYEQYF TGCGCCAGCAGCCAAGAGCTCACTAGTCGCTACGAGCAGTACTTC
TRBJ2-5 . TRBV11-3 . CASSLDRNYQETQYF TGTGCCAGCAGCTTAGATCGAAACTACCAAGAGACCCAGTACTTC
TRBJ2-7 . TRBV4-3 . CASSQDDGEWFEQYF TGCGCCAGCAGCCAAGATGATGGGGAGTGGTTCGAGCAGTACTTC
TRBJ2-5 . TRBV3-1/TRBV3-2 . CASSQGRGETQYF TGTGCCAGCAGCCAAGGCAGGGGAGAGACCCAGTACTTC
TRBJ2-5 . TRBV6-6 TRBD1 CASSLTGVETQYF TGTGCCAGCAGTCTGACAGGGGTGGAGACCCAGTACTTC
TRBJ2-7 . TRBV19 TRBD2 CASSITSGAPSYEQYF TGTGCCAGTAGTATAACTAGCGGGGCCCCGTCCTACGAGCAGTACTTC
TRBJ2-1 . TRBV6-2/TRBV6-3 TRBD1 CASSFGTAQFF TGTGCCAGCAGCTTTGGGACAGCCCAGTTCTTC
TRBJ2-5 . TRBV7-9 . CASSPLSRGEETQYF TGTGCCAGCAGCCCCTTATCCAGGGGGGAGGAGACCCAGTACTTC
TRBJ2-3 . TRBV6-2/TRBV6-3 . CASSSAVASTDTQYF TGTGCCAGCAGTTCGGCGGTAGCTAGCACAGATACGCAGTATTTT
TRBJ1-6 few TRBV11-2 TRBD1 CASSWGQGINSPLHF TGTGCCAGCAGCTGGGGACAGGGGATCAATTCACCCCTCCACTTT
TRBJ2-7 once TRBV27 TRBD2 CASSPGGPFHEQYF TGTGCCAGCAGTCCGGGGGGGCCTTTTCACGAGCAGTACTTC
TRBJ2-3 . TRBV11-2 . CASSLVGGTDTQYF TGTGCCAGCAGCTTAGTCGGGGGCACAGATACGCAGTATTTT
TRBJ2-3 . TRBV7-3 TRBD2 CASSSLGGTSGADTQYF TGTGCCAGCAGCTCCCTCGGTGGGACTAGCGGGGCAGATACGCAGTATTTT